Listed here are 6 T cell receptor beta chains from one sample, sequenced in a study of blood T cell repertoires in COVID-19 (dated by TCRdb to about 2020). The method behind the library was the immunoSEQ multiplex PCR assay. Imported from immuneACCESS, the table was reduced by TCRdb to in-frame sequences with V and J called. These copies leave out some clones; in studies compared against another copy, an unresolved V gene accounts for under half, and the cause of the remainder is not known. This sample gives around 370,000 clones in total; approximately 90% of them show up just once. The ten largest clones add up to 1.2% of the sample. The sequencing sample was made of PBMCs or T cells enriched from blood (not recorded which). These receptors came from a woman aged 18-35 years who had recovered from COVID-19.

The rearrangement joins TRBV5-1 to TRBJ1-2; TRBD1 is a possible D gene (5 bases). The CDR3 runs 14 residues. CDR1 and CDR2 from the germline V gene are SGHRS and YFSETQ. V was trimmed by 0 bases and J by 5 bases, leaving 11 bases between them. The CDR3 protein is CASSLVSGDYGYTF. CDR3 nucleotides: TGCGCCAGCAGCTTGGTTTCGGGGGATTATGGCTACACCTTC.

J is TRBJ2-7 and V is TRBV6-5, with 10 bases fitting TRBD1. This CDR3 has 13 residues. The germline gives CDR1 MNHEY, CDR2 SVGAGI. After removal of 10 bases from V and 5 bases from J, the junction contained 8 bases not matched to a gene. CDR3 DNA: TGTGCCACCGACGACAGGGGGCGAAACGAGCAGTACTTC. Its translation is CATDDRGRNEQYF.

This rearrangement joins TRBV28 to TRBJ1-5; D possibly corresponds to TRBD1 (6 bases). CDR3 size: 13 residues. Trimming removed 7 bases from V and 7 bases from J, with 14 bases in between. The germline gives CDR1 MDHEN, CDR2 SYDVKM. This chain's CDR3 is CASKGRQGQPQHF. The CDR3 nucleotides are TGTGCCAGCAAAGGCAGGCAGGGGCAGCCCCAGCATTTT.

This clone was detected a few times. CDR3 DNA: TGTGCCACCAGCAGGAGTCGAGGCTCTCCGGGAAACACCATATATTTT. Protein: CATSRSRGSPGNTIYF. The rearrangement joins TRBV15 to TRBJ1-3; D gene ambiguous. Germline CDR1 reads LNHNV; CDR2 reads YYDKDF (reference sequence). The CDR3 extends over 16 amino acids. Deletions cut 3 bases from V and 4 bases from J, with 16 bases between.

V and J are TRBV18 and TRBJ1-1; D gene ambiguous. V was pared by 1 base and J by 5 bases, with 5 bases between. Germline CDR1 is KGHSH and CDR2 is LQKENI. The CDR3 length is 12 residues. In DNA, the CDR3 is TGTGCCAGCTCACCACAGAGGACTGAAGCTTTCTTT. Its protein product is CASSPQRTEAFF. The whole variable domain, remainder taken from reference TRBV18 and TRBJ1-1, is NAGVMQNPRHLVRRRGQEARLRCSPMKGHSHVYWYRQLPEEGLKFMVYLQKENIIDESGMPKERFSAEFPKEGPSILRIQQVVRGDSAAYFCASSPQRTEAFFGQGTRLTVV.

This clone was recorded a few times. The chain uses TRBV5-1 and TRBJ1-2; D unclear. The germline CDR1 and CDR2 sequences are SGHRS and YFSETQ. The germline V and J ends were trimmed by 0 bases and 6 bases, with 21 bases remaining between them. This CDR3 region has 17 residues. The DNA for the CDR3 is TGCGCCAGCAGCTTGGCCCCGGGAGGGCGGGGAAGCGATGGCTACACCTTC. This encodes CASSLAPGGRGSDGYTF.